The 30 T cell receptor beta chains listed next were all sequenced from one sample in a study of blood T cell repertoires in COVID-19 (TCRdb year 2020). The library was obtained by the immunoSEQ multiplex PCR assay. In its TCRdb copy, this immuneACCESS table keeps in-frame sequences only and misses some clones. Where compared with another copy, unresolved V genes explain less than half of these, and the others have no known cause. The sample profile shows about 47,000 clones; roughly 84% of them were found once. The ten most abundant clones make up roughly 2.5% of the sample. The sequenced sample consisted of peripheral blood. These receptors were obtained from a middle-aged man with acute or convalescent COVID-19.

A few counts support this clone. The V call is TRBV27, the J call TRBJ1-2; D not resolved. CDR3 size: 20 residues. Germline loops: CDR1 MNHEY, CDR2 SMNVEV (reference sequence). V was pared by 0 bases and J by 2 bases, with 25 bases between. The CDR3 sequence is CASSLSLSGSREGKNYGYTF. The CDR3 nucleotides are TGTGCCAGCAGTTTATCGCTCTCGGGCAGCCGAGAGGGTAAGAACTATGGCTACACCTTC.

The count of this clone is one. This chain links TRBV6-2 or TRBV6-3 with TRBJ2-5, with D maybe TRBD2 (6 bases). The V gene lost 5 bases and the J gene lost 8 bases, with 15 bases spanning the gap. This CDR3 is built from 13 residues. CDR1 MNHEY and CDR2 SVGEGT come from the germline V gene. The CDR3 coding sequence is TGTGCCAGCAGTGGAAGACTAGTTGGAACCCAGTACTTC. This translates into CASSGRLVGTQYF.

This chain connects TRBV24-1 to TRBJ1-1, with D uncertain. V was trimmed by 7 bases and J by 3 bases, leaving 11 bases between them. Germline V lookup: CDR1 KGHDR, CDR2 SFDVKD. The CDR3 totals 13 residues. The CDR3 coding sequence is TGTGCCACCAGAAGGAGGGTCGACACTGAAGCTTTCTTT. Amino acids: CATRRRVDTEAFF.

The rearrangement joins TRBV7-3 to TRBJ2-3; D is ambiguous. Germline V gene sequence: CDR1 SGHTA, CDR2 FQGTGA. Deletions cut 5 bases from V and 5 bases from J, with 11 bases between. This CDR3 has 13 amino acids. In DNA, the CDR3 is TGTGCCAGCAGCCTCTCCACTAAAGATACGCAGTATTTT. Protein sequence: CASSLSTKDTQYF. Based on the CDR3 plus reference TRBV7-3 and TRBJ2-3, the full variable domain is GAGVSQTPSNKVTEKGKYVELRCDPISGHTALYWYRQSLGQGPEFLIYFQGTGAADDSGLPNDRFFAVRPEGSVSTLKIQRTERGDSAVYLCASSLSTKDTQYFGPGTRLTVL.

This clone was observed a handful of times. DNA for the CDR3: TGTGCCAGCAGTGGCCTCGGGACAGGGGATCCCGGGGAGCTGTTTTTT. Protein: CASSGLGTGDPGELFF. The rearrangement uses TRBV6-1 and TRBJ2-2; 10 bases align to TRBD1. Germline values: CDR1 MNHNS, CDR2 SASEGT. There are 16 residues in the CDR3. Losses at the gene ends were 4 bases for V and 6 bases for J; bases not matched to a gene: 8.

The chain has TRBV19 and TRBJ1-6; 7 nucleotides match TRBD1. This CDR3 comprises 17 residues. Germline CDR1 is LNHDA and CDR2 is SQIVND (reference sequence). The V gene end was trimmed by 3 bases and the J gene end by 9 bases; junction bases not matched to a gene: 14. The CDR3 coding sequence is TGTGCCAGTAGTATTCTCCCGGGACAGTTCCGGAGTTCACCCCTCCACTTT. Translated, it gives CASSILPGQFRSSPLHF.

The CDR3 region has the DNA TGTGCCAGCAGCTTGGGGCCCCCCGGACAGGGAGGAAACACCATATATTTT. Encoded protein: CASSLGPPGQGGNTIYF. The chain combines TRBV5-5 with TRBJ1-3, with 8 bases aligning to TRBD1. CDR1 is SGHKS, CDR2 YYEKEE, per germline (reference sequence). The CDR3 length is 17 residues. With V trimmed by 0 bases and J by 4 bases, 9 bases remained unmatched.

The chain is built from TRBV28 and TRBJ1-2; D is undetermined. Germline V gene lookup returns CDR1 MDHEN and CDR2 SYDVKM. The germline V and J ends were trimmed by 2 bases and 4 bases, with 11 bases remaining between them. The CDR3 spans 14 residues. The CDR3 here is CASSLGQETYGYTF. The CDR3 DNA reads TGTGCCAGCAGTTTAGGCCAGGAAACCTATGGCTACACCTTC.

The J gene is TRBJ2-6, the V gene TRBV7-3; no clear D gene. V was shortened by 6 bases and J by 1 base, with 4 bases between the two germline ends. The CDR3 is 13 residues long. Germline CDR1 and CDR2: SGHTA and FQGTGA. CDR3 nucleotide sequence: TGTGCCAGCAGACAATCTGGGGCCAACGTCCTGACTTTC. As protein: CASRQSGANVLTF.

V and J are TRBV19 and TRBJ2-1; 11 bases are a match to TRBD2. Trimming cost V 8 bases and J 5 bases; bases outside gene matches: 11. Germline V gene lookup returns CDR1 LNHDA and CDR2 SQIVND (reference sequence). The CDR3 spans 16 residues. Here the CDR3 DNA reads TGTGCCAGTGCATATTCACTAGCGGGGGAACACAATGAGCAGTTCTTC. Protein sequence: CASAYSLAGEHNEQFF.

This sequence joins TRBV30 and TRBJ2-5; 14 nucleotides line up with TRBD2. The CDR3 spans 17 residues. Germline values: CDR1 GTSNPN, CDR2 SVGIG (reference sequence). Trimming at V came to 1 base and at J to 0 bases, leaving 4 bases not matched to a gene. CDR3 sequence reads: CAWSATSGGGYQETQYF. In DNA form, the CDR3 reads TGTGCCTGGAGTGCGACTAGCGGGGGGGGGTACCAAGAGACCCAGTACTTC.

This chain connects TRBV18 to TRBJ2-3; TRBD2 matches 10 bases. Per the germline V gene, CDR1 is KGHSH and CDR2 is LQKENI. The CDR3 has 18 residues. V lost 0 bases, J lost 4 bases, and 10 bases stayed unmatched. The CDR3 DNA sequence: TGTGCCAGCTCACCACCGGCTAGCGGGAGTCGCCGGGCAGATACGCAGTATTTT. Its translation: CASSPPASGSRRADTQYF.

The chain recombines TRBV7-9 with TRBJ1-4; TRBD1 aligns across 9 bases. The CDR3 is made up of 16 amino acids. J lost 8 bases, V lost 4 bases, and 11 bases had no gene match. CDR1 and CDR2 from the germline V gene are SEHNR and FQNEAQ (reference sequence). DNA of the CDR3: TGTGCCAGCAGCTCCCATTCACGGACAGGGGACGAAAAACTGTTTTTT. Translated, it gives CASSSHSRTGDEKLFF. The full variable domain, its missing parts supplied by reference TRBV7-9 and TRBJ1-4, is DTGVSQNPRHKITKRGQNVTFRCDPISEHNRLYWYRQTLGQGPEFLTYFQNEAQLEKSRLLSDRFSAERPKGSFSTLEIQRTEQGDSAMYLCASSSHSRTGDEKLFFGSGTQLSVL.

The rearrangement joins TRBV4-1 to TRBJ2-1; 8 bases match TRBD2. This CDR3 is 15 amino acids long. The V and J ends lost 1 base and 3 bases, in that order; junction bases with no gene match: 2. CDR1 and CDR2 (germline): MGHRA, YSYEKL. The CDR3 loop reads CASSQGSGVYNEQFF. The CDR3 bases are TGCGCCAGCAGCCAAGGTAGCGGGGTCTACAATGAGCAGTTCTTC.

The rearrangement links TRBV5-4 to TRBJ2-2; TRBD1 matches 12 bases. The J segment lost 0 bases and the V segment lost 4 bases, leaving 1 base of the junction unmatched. Germline-derived CDR1 and CDR2 are SGHNT and YYREEE (reference sequence). The CDR3 length is 16 residues. CDR3 DNA: TGTGCCAGCAGCCGGGACAGGGGGCCGAACACCGGGGAGCTGTTTTTT. Its translation: CASSRDRGPNTGELFF. Full variable domain (rest looked up from reference TRBV5-4 and TRBJ2-2): ETGVTQSPTHLIKTRGQQVTLRCSSQSGHNTVSWYQQALGQGPQFIFQYYREEENGRGNFPPRFSGLQFPNYSSELNVNALELDDSALYLCASSRDRGPNTGELFFGEGSRLTVL.

This clone showed up just a few times. J is TRBJ2-7 and V is TRBV6-1; maybe TRBD1 (5 bases). V dropped 1 base and J dropped 2 bases, with 9 bases sitting between them. The CDR3 is 14 residues long. Germline loops: CDR1 MNHNS, CDR2 SASEGT. The DNA for the CDR3 is TGTGCCAGCAGTGAAGTAACAGGTACCTACGAGCAGTACTTC. This encodes CASSEVTGTYEQYF.

The genes are TRBV29-1 and TRBJ2-3; the match to TRBD2 covers 7 bases. V was pared by 5 bases and J by 3 bases, with 2 bases of the junction left unmatched. This CDR3 has 12 amino acids. Looked up from germline, CDR1 is SQVTM and CDR2 is ANQGSEA. Here the CDR3 DNA reads TGCAGCGTTCCGGGACTAACAGATACGCAGTATTTT. Its translation is CSVPGLTDTQYF.

This sequence joins TRBV6-5 and TRBJ1-1; D is uncertain. Germline CDR1 is MNHEY and CDR2 is SVGAGI. The CDR3 is 14 residues long. V gave up 7 bases and J gave up 1 base, with 13 bases separating them. CDR3: CASKTHSGNTEAFF. In DNA form, the CDR3 reads TGTGCCAGCAAAACGCATTCCGGGAACACTGAAGCTTTCTTT.

This clone was observed a handful of times. The V call is TRBV11-3, the J call TRBJ2-1, with 7 bases that match TRBD2. J lost 13 bases, V lost 3 bases, and 6 bases had no gene match. The CDR3 has 12 amino acids. In germline, CDR1 is SGHNT, CDR2 YENEEA. The CDR3 DNA reads TGTGCCAGCAGCTTGAGCGGGACTACACAGTTCTTC. Amino acid sequence: CASSLSGTTQFF.

This clone was counted only a few times. This sequence joins TRBV28 and TRBJ2-1; possibly TRBD1 for D (5 bases). Germline V gene data show CDR1 as MDHEN and CDR2 as SYDVKM. V was trimmed by 5 bases and J by 0 bases, leaving 11 bases between them. The CDR3 has 15 residues. DNA of the CDR3: TGTGCCAGCAGTCGAGACAGTTCCTCCTACAATGAGCAGTTCTTC. It specifies CASSRDSSSYNEQFF.

The gene calls are TRBV29-1 and TRBJ2-5, with a tentative D call TRBD1 (6 bases). CDR3 length: 12 residues. Trimming stripped 4 bases from V and 3 bases from J, with 9 bases between. Germline V gene data show CDR1 as SQVTM and CDR2 as ANQGSEA. CDR3 coding DNA: TGCAGCGTTGGCTCAGGGGAAGAGACCCAGTACTTC. This translates into CSVGSGEETQYF.

The chain couples TRBV25-1 to TRBJ2-6, with a possible D match to TRBD2 (6 bases). The CDR3 has 16 residues. V lost 8 bases and J 2 bases, leaving 16 bases between the germline ends. Germline V CDR1 and CDR2: MGHDK, SYGVNS. CDR3 protein: CASGEVVGTGANVLTF. The CDR3 DNA reads as TGTGCCAGCGGGGAGGTAGTAGGAACTGGGGCCAACGTCCTGACTTTC.

The V and J genes are TRBV19 and TRBJ1-5; tentatively, D is TRBD1 (5 bases). Deletions cut 9 bases from V and 11 bases from J, with 20 bases between. This CDR3 region has 13 residues. Per the germline V gene, CDR1 is LNHDA and CDR2 is SQIVND (reference sequence). The CDR3 here is CASTGTLATTQHF. The CDR3, as DNA: TGTGCCAGCACCGGGACTCTGGCTACGACCCAGCATTTT. Drawing the rest from reference TRBV19 and TRBJ1-5, the complete variable domain is DGGITQSPKYLFRKEGQNVTLSCEQNLNHDAMYWYRQDPGQGLRLIYYSQIVNDFQKGDIAEGYSVSREKKESFPLTVTSAQKNPTAFYLCASTGTLATTQHFGDGTRLSIL.

The chain combines TRBV7-3 with TRBJ1-2; possible D gene TRBD1, 6 bases. Germline assignment: CDR1 SGHTA and CDR2 FQGTGA. V lost 5 bases to trimming and J lost 7 bases, with 20 bases between them. This CDR3 is 15 amino acids long. This chain's CDR3 is CASSPTGYNSFGYTF. CDR3 DNA sequence: TGTGCCAGCAGCCCAACAGGGTACAATTCCTTTGGCTACACCTTC. Using reference TRBV7-3 and TRBJ1-2 for the parts outside the CDR3, the full variable domain is GAGVSQTPSNKVTEKGKYVELRCDPISGHTALYWYRQSLGQGPEFLIYFQGTGAADDSGLPNDRFFAVRPEGSVSTLKIQRTERGDSAVYLCASSPTGYNSFGYTFGSGTRLTVV.

V usage is TRBV28 and J usage is TRBJ2-1; 7 bases map to TRBD1. This CDR3 comprises 14 residues. Unmatched junction bases numbered 16, after V lost 7 bases and J lost 13 bases. Germline V gives CDR1 MDHEN, CDR2 SYDVKM. The CDR3 region has the DNA TGTGCCAGCACCCTTGTCCGTGGACAGGACCGACAGTTCTTC. Its translation is CASTLVRGQDRQFF.

This clone was seen a few times. The chain links TRBV30 to TRBJ1-5; D not resolved. The germline gives CDR1 GTSNPN, CDR2 SVGIG (reference sequence). V was clipped by 3 bases and J by 0 bases, with 6 bases between them. The CDR3 contains 13 residues. CDR3 nucleotides: TGTGCCTGGAGAGCGGATAGCAATCAGCCCCAGCATTTT. Protein: CAWRADSNQPQHF. The whole variable domain, filled in from reference TRBV30 and TRBJ1-5, reads SQTIHQWPATLVQPVGSPLSLECTVEGTSNPNLYWYRQAAGRGLQLLFYSVGIGQISSEVPQNLSASRPQDRQFILSSKKLLLSDSGFYLCAWRADSNQPQHFGDGTRLSIL.

V usage is TRBV21-1 and J usage is TRBJ2-3; the table's TRBD2 call for D was not verified on the DNA. TRBV21-1 is a pseudogene locus. This CDR3 spans 15 amino acids. The DNA of the CDR3 is TGTGCCAGCATCTCGGTCGGGCGGGTCACAGATACGCAGTATTTT. Translated: CASISVGRVTDTQYF.

This clone was seen more than once but under ten times. The CDR3 reads CASSLPGVAQETQYF. As DNA, the CDR3 is TGTGCCAGCAGTCTCCCGGGGGTCGCCCAAGAGACCCAGTACTTC. This rearrangement joins TRBV5-4 to TRBJ2-5; TRBD2 might be the D (6 bases). The CDR3 length is 15 residues. The germline CDR1 and CDR2 sequences are SGHNT and YYREEE (reference sequence). V was trimmed by 5 bases and J by 1 base, leaving 15 bases between them.

The chain carries TRBV4-1 and TRBJ2-1; 8 bases match TRBD2. This CDR3 comprises 15 residues. V shed 4 bases, J shed 5 bases, and the junction held 7 bases outside the gene matches. Germline V gives CDR1 MGHRA, CDR2 YSYEKL. In nucleotides, the CDR3 is TGCGCCAGCAGCCTTATAGGACTAGCCAACAATGAGCAGTTCTTC. This translates into CASSLIGLANNEQFF.

The count of this clone is one. The chain joins TRBV19 to TRBJ2-2; 11 nucleotides line up with TRBD2. This CDR3 has 20 amino acids. Germline CDR1 reads LNHDA; CDR2 reads SQIVND (reference sequence). The J segment lost 6 bases and the V segment lost 5 bases, leaving 20 bases of the junction unmatched. CDR3 residues: CASSPRAGLIAGGPSGELFF. CDR3 bases: TGTGCCAGTAGTCCCCGCGCAGGGCTAATAGCGGGAGGGCCTTCCGGGGAGCTGTTTTTT.